The sequence of this T cell receptor beta chain was determined in a study of cytomegalovirus exposure and HLA in healthy donors. Repertoires were generated with immunoSEQ multiplex PCR, while TCRdb's copy carries only in-frame clones and drops some. The table shows tens of thousands of clones, with under 96% occurring only once. The donors were members of the validation cohort comprising 100 to 150 subjects, separate from the approximately 630-subject first cohort. Between the trimmed V and J ends, which lost 5 bases and 4 bases, there was a span of 18 bases. Germline CDR1 LNHDA, CDR2 SQIVND (reference sequence). This CDR3 contains 16 residues. Study results and caveats: One later analysis, an examination of the 90 to 150 validation repertoires, found that first-cohort TCR clusters tended to co-occur in them. Specificity of a few CMV-associated chains for CMV antigens was verified in vitro. Researchers catalogued 164 TCR beta chains as cytomegalovirus-associated.

Note on this clone: What it recognizes is unknown.

The receptor comes from a woman between 18 and 29 years old in good health and CMV-seropositive. Specimen: PBMCs. The chain uses TRBV19 and TRBJ1-5; D is possibly TRBD1 (5 bases). The CDR3 DNA is TGTGCCAGTAGTCCAATCCGGGACTTCTCAAATCAGCCCCAGCATTTT. Encoded protein: CASSPIRDFSNQPQHF.